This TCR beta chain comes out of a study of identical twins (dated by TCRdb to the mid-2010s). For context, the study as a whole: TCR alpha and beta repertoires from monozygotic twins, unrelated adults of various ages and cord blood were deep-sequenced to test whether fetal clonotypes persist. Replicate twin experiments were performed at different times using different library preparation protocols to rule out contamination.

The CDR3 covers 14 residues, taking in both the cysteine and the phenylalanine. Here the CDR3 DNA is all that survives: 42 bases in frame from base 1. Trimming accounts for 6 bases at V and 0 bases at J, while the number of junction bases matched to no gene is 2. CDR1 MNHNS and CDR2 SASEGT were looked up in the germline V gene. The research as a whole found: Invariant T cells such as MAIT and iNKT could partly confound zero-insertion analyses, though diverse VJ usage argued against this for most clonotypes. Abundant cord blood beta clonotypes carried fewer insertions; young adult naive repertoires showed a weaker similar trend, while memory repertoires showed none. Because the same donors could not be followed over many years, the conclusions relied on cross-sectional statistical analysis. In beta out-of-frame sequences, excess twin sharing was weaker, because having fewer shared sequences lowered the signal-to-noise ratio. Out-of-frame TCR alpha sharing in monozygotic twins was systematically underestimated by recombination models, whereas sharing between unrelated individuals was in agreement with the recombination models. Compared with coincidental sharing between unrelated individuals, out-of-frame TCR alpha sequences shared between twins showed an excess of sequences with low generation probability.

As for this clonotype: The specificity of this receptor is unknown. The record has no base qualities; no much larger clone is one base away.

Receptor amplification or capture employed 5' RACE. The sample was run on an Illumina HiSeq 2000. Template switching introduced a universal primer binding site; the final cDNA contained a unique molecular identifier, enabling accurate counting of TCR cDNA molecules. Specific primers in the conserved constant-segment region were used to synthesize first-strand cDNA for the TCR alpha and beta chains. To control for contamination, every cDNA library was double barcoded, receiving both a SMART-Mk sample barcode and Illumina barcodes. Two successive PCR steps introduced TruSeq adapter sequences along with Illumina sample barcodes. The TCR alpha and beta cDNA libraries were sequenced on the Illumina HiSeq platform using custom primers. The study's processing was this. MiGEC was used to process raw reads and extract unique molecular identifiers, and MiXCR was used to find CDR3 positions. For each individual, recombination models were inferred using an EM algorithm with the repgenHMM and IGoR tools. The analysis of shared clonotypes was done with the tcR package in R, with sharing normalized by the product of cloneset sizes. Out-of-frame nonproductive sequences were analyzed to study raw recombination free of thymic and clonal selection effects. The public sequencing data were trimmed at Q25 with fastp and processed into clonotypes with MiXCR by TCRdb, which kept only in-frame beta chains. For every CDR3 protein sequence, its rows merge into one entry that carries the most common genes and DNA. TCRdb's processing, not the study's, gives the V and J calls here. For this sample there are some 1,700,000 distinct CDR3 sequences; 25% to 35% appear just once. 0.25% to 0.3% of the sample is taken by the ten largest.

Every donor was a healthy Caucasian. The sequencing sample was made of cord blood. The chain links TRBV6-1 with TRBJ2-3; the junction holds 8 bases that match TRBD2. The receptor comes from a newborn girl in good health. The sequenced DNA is TGTGCCAGCAGGACTAGCGTTAGCACAGATACGCAGTATTTT. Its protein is CASRTSVSTDTQYF.